The rows below give T cell receptor beta chains drawn from one sample of a study of PD-L1 blockade in urothelial cancer. TCRdb keeps only in-frame clones here, not all; method: immunoSEQ multiplex PCR. Of fewer than 65,000 clones in the sample, around 84% were seen once. This sample comprised PBMCs, obtained around atezolizumab (anti-PD-L1) treatment. These receptors were obtained from a man between 65 and 79 years old with urothelial cancer. CDR3s include the opening cysteine and the closing phenylalanine or tryptophan. D genes are given only for firm matches. Expanded clones get a size class; other rows say once, few or many, or leave the size out.

TRBD1 TRBJ1-1 14 - TRBV29-1 TGCAGCGTAGAAAGGGACAGAGGGAACACTGAAGCTTTCTTT CSVERDRGNTEAFF
- TRBJ1-1 14 - TRBV7-9 TGTGCCAGCAGTCGGGGGGCCACGGGCACTGAAGCTTTCTTT CASSRGATGTEAFF
- TRBJ2-3 13 few TRBV19 TGTGCCACCAGTGCAGGGAATACAGATACGCAGTATTTT CATSAGNTDTQYF
- TRBJ1-2 12 - TRBV5-8 TGTGCCAGCAGCTTAACAGGGTATGGCTACACCTTC CASSLTGYGYTF
- TRBJ2-5 15 - TRBV4-3 TGCGCCAGCAGCCCCTGGGCTAGCGAGCAAGAGACCCAGTACTTC CASSPWASEQETQYF
TRBD1 TRBJ1-1 14 once TRBV25-1 TGTGCCAGCAGTGAAACAGGGGTCGCCACTGAAGCTTTCTTT CASSETGVATEAFF
TRBD2 TRBJ2-1 14 - TRBV5-1 TGCGCCAGCAGCAGAGGGACTAGCGGAAATGAGCAGTTCTTC CASSRGTSGNEQFF
TRBD1 TRBJ1-2 13 - TRBV18 TGTGCCAGCTCACCGACAGGGGACTATGGCTACACCTTC CASSPTGDYGYTF
TRBD1 TRBJ2-7 15 - TRBV6-5 TGTGCCAGCAGTTACGACCGACAGGGCCAGTACGAGCAGTACTTC CASSYDRQGQYEQYF
TRBD1 TRBJ2-2 16 once TRBV18 TGTGCCAGCTCACCACCGGACAGGGGAGACACCGGGGAGCTGTTTTTT CASSPPDRGDTGELFF
TRBD1 TRBJ1-2 13 - TRBV10-3 TGTGCCATCAGTGAGGACAGGGCGTGGGGCTACACCTTC CAISEDRAWGYTF
TRBD1 TRBJ2-7 14 - TRBV28 TGTGCCAGCGCGACCGGGACAGGGGCTCTCGAGCAGTACTTC CASATGTGALEQYF
TRBD2 TRBJ2-3 14 - TRBV7-3 TGTGCCAGCAGCTCGGCGGGAGCCCAAGATACGCAGTATTTT CASSSAGAQDTQYF
- TRBJ2-3 11 - TRBV14 TGTGCCAGCAGCCAACAGGGAAGGCAGTATTTT CASSQQGRQYF
- TRBJ2-7 13 once TRBV5-6 TGTGCCAGCAGCTGGCCCGGCGGCTACGAGCAGTACTTC CASSWPGGYEQYF
TRBD2 TRBJ2-2 18 - TRBV4-3 TGCGCCAGCAGCCTAAACCGCCTAGCGGGAGTAGGCACCGGGGAGCTGTTTTTT CASSLNRLAGVGTGELFF
TRBD2 TRBJ2-3 17 - TRBV5-1 TGCGCCAGCAGGGGTAGCGGGAGGGCCCTCGGCACAGATACGCAGTATTTT CASRGSGRALGTDTQYF
TRBD1 TRBJ2-6 17 - TRBV19 TGTGCCAGTACCCCCGGGACAGCAAACTCTGGGGCCAACGTCCTGACTTTC CASTPGTANSGANVLTF
TRBD1 TRBJ1-2 14 - TRBV5-1 TGCGCCAGCAGCTTAAGACAGGGGGAAATTGGCTACACCTTC CASSLRQGEIGYTF
- TRBJ2-6 16 - TRBV4-3 TGCGCCAGCAGCCAAGATAGCGGTACTGGGGCCAACGTCCTGACTTTC CASSQDSGTGANVLTF
- TRBJ1-5 14 - TRBV19 TGTGCCAGTAGTATATCGGGACAAGATCAGCCCCAGCATTTT CASSISGQDQPQHF
TRBD1 TRBJ2-1 15 few TRBV7-9 TGTGCCAGCAGCTTAGGTACAGGGGGAGTAAATGAGCAGTTCTTC CASSLGTGGVNEQFF
TRBD2 TRBJ2-2 17 - TRBV9 TGTGCCAGCAGCCCCCGGGGGGTAGCGGGGTACACCGGGGAGCTGTTTTTT CASSPRGVAGYTGELFF
TRBD1 TRBJ1-3 16 - TRBV18 TGTGCCAGCTCACCAAAGGGGACAGGGGCTGGAAACACCATATATTTT CASSPKGTGAGNTIYF
- TRBJ1-2 14 - TRBV11-2 TGTGCCAGCAGCTTAGACAGCGAAACCTATGGCTACACCTTC CASSLDSETYGYTF
TRBD2 TRBJ2-1 19 - TRBV18 TGTGCCAGCTCCACCTTTGGACTAGCGGGAGTTCCCTCCTACAATGAGCAGTTCTTC CASSTFGLAGVPSYNEQFF
- TRBJ2-6 14 - TRBV18 TGTGCCAGTAAACAGGGTTCTGGGGCCAACGTCCTGACTTTC CASKQGSGANVLTF
TRBD2 TRBJ2-1 15 - TRBV5-1 TGCGCCAGCAGCTTGTACAGCGGGAGGGGCAATGAGCAGTTCTTC CASSLYSGRGNEQFF
- TRBJ2-7 13 - TRBV4-3 TGCGCCAGCAGCCAAGACAGATCCTACGAGCAGTACTTC CASSQDRSYEQYF
TRBD2 TRBJ2-3 15 - TRBV6-1 TGTGCCAGCACCCATACTAGCGGGGAGTTTGATACGCAGTATTTT CASTHTSGEFDTQYF
TRBD2 TRBJ2-3 13 - TRBV27 TGTGCCAGCAGTTGGGGAGGGCCAGATACGCAGTATTTT CASSWGGPDTQYF